These T cell receptor beta chains were read from a single sample in a study of identical twins. MiXCR, run by TCRdb on the 5' RACE reads, gives a single entry per CDR3 protein. The table records 600,000 to 800,000 distinct CDR3 sequences, 21% of them present only once. Separately, the same data were catalogued under a study of T cells expressing NK-cell markers.

The sequenced material came from PBMCs. These receptors all stem from a woman aged 18-35 years in good health. Both conserved end residues are trimmed from each CDR3. Not every row has a clone size; where given, it reads once, few, many or a size class.

V: TRBV7-9
size: -
J: TRBJ1-1
CDR3: ASSLVRYEAF

V: TRBV12-3/TRBV12-4
size: few
J: TRBJ1-6
CDR3: ASRPTGENSPLH

V: TRBV18
size: few
J: TRBJ2-5
CDR3: ASSPGSEETQY

V: TRBV12-5
size: -
J: TRBJ2-3
CDR3: ASGLGLAGTDTQY

V: TRBV6-1
size: -
J: TRBJ2-7
CDR3: ASSPALSYEQY

V: TRBV29-1
size: -
J: TRBJ2-1
CDR3: SVVGVVQRYNEQF

V: TRBV27
size: many
J: TRBJ1-4
CDR3: ASTTGAKRDEKLF

V: TRBV18
size: -
J: TRBJ2-3
CDR3: ASSPPRPGGITDTQY

V: TRBV7-9
size: -
J: TRBJ2-4
CDR3: ASSFLRGKNIQY

V: TRBV20-1
size: many
J: TRBJ2-1
CDR3: SATTGGSPF

V: TRBV12-3/TRBV12-4
size: -
J: TRBJ2-1
CDR3: ASSPSRAGYNEQF

V: TRBV12-3/TRBV12-4
size: -
J: TRBJ2-1
CDR3: ASSPTGGGNEQF

V: TRBV7-9
size: -
J: TRBJ1-5
CDR3: ASSLVGEPQH

V: TRBV18
size: few
J: TRBJ2-2
CDR3: ASSPFGADGELF

V: TRBV2
size: many
J: TRBJ2-5
CDR3: ASKLAGGPEQETQY

V: TRBV20-1
size: few
J: TRBJ2-5
CDR3: SARSSGGLETQY

V: TRBV7-9
size: few
J: TRBJ1-1
CDR3: ASSLAMTWNTEAF

V: TRBV6-6
size: many
J: TRBJ1-1
CDR3: ASRREAF

V: TRBV6-5
size: few
J: TRBJ2-3
CDR3: ASSYSPRTDTQY

V: TRBV9
size: -
J: TRBJ2-2
CDR3: ASSAKTSETNTGELF

V: TRBV9
size: few
J: TRBJ2-1
CDR3: ASSVGHLNEQF

V: TRBV27
size: few
J: TRBJ2-3
CDR3: ASNRGGRADTQY

V: TRBV20-1
size: -
J: TRBJ1-4
CDR3: SARSLAGWPNEKLF

V: TRBV15
size: many
J: TRBJ2-4
CDR3: ATTAGLAVLAKNIQY

V: TRBV20-1
size: -
J: TRBJ2-5
CDR3: SARGGVQETQY

V: TRBV29-1
size: -
J: TRBJ1-4
CDR3: SAAGLAEKLF

V: TRBV11-2
size: -
J: TRBJ2-3
CDR3: ASSPGATQY

V: TRBV5-1
size: many
J: TRBJ2-6
CDR3: ASSPGSGANVLT

V: TRBV12-3/TRBV12-4
size: many
J: TRBJ1-2
CDR3: ASSLGRSGYGYT